Listed below are T cell receptor beta chains from one sample, sequenced in a study of blood T cell repertoires in COVID-19. Sequenced by immunoSEQ multiplex PCR; TCRdb stores in-frame clones only, minus some. The data hold 130,000 or so clones, with 86% observed a single time. The sample was peripheral blood. The receptor source for this set is a man in his forties with acute or convalescent COVID-19. Each CDR3 is given with its conserved first and last residue. The D gene is left open where the match is weak. Where a row states a size, it is once, few, many or the class of an expanded clone; other rows omit it.

>TRBJ1-3|TRBV7-9|.|.
CASSLAGGTGNTIYF
TGTGCCAGCAGCTTAGCGGGGGGAACTGGAAACACCATATATTTT
>TRBJ1-1|TRBV4-2|.|TRBD1
CASSQVRTGGMNTEAFF
TGTGCCAGCAGCCAAGTCCGGACAGGGGGAATGAACACTGAAGCTTTCTTT
>TRBJ1-1|TRBV5-1|.|TRBD1
CASSLGQGVAMNTEAFF
TGCGCCAGCAGCTTGGGTCAGGGGGTGGCTATGAACACTGAAGCTTTCTTT
>TRBJ2-1|TRBV5-6|.|.
CASSLDSNNEQFF
TGTGCCAGCAGCTTGGACAGTAACAATGAGCAGTTCTTC
>TRBJ1-2|TRBV30|.|TRBD1
CAWSVLAQGVGYTF
TGTGCCTGGAGTGTTCTCGCACAGGGGGTCGGCTACACCTTC
>TRBJ1-2|TRBV24-1|.|.
CATSDRPGGDPYGYTF
TGTGCCACCAGTGACCGGCCGGGCGGGGATCCATATGGCTACACCTTC
>TRBJ2-2|TRBV9|.|.
CASSVDSGVTGELFF
TGTGCCAGCAGCGTAGATTCAGGGGTAACCGGGGAGCTGTTTTTT
>TRBJ1-2|TRBV4-3|.|.
CASSRGVYPYGYTF
TGCGCCAGCTCTCGGGGAGTCTATCCCTATGGCTACACCTTC
>TRBJ2-1|TRBV4-2|.|.
CASSREERGTYNEQFF
TGTGCCAGCAGCCGAGAGGAAAGAGGAACCTACAATGAGCAGTTCTTC
>TRBJ2-3|TRBV6-9|.|TRBD1
CASSRDRGGYF
TGTGCCAGCAGCCGGGACAGGGGAGGGTATTTT
>TRBJ1-4|TRBV2|.|TRBD1
CASSDTGQGYEKLFF
TGTGCCAGCAGTGATACTGGACAGGGGTATGAAAAACTGTTTTTT
>TRBJ1-2|TRBV3-1/TRBV3-2|.|.
CASSQHIARFSPNYGYTF
TGTGCCAGCAGCCAACATATAGCAAGGTTTAGTCCTAACTATGGCTACACCTTC
>TRBJ1-3|TRBV7-9|.|TRBD1
CASSPISGTGRNTIYF
TGTGCCAGCAGCCCCATATCGGGGACAGGAAGAAACACCATATATTTT
>TRBJ1-4|TRBV7-2|.|TRBD1
CASSLDAGGNEKLFF
TGTGCCAGCAGCTTAGACGCAGGGGGTAATGAAAAACTGTTTTTT
>TRBJ2-3|TRBV5-1|.|TRBD2
CASSSGLAGGRDTQYF
TGCGCCAGCAGCTCTGGACTAGCGGGAGGACGCGATACGCAGTATTTT
>TRBJ1-1|TRBV19|.|TRBD1
CASSIGTGGTEAFF
TGTGCCAGTAGTATAGGGACAGGGGGCACTGAAGCTTTCTTT
>TRBJ2-2|TRBV13|.|.
CASSLVVSGGELFF
TGTGCCAGCAGCTTAGTTGTGTCGGGCGGGGAGCTGTTTTTT
>TRBJ2-7|TRBV5-4|.|.
CASSYSGNQYEQYF
TGTGCCAGCAGCTACTCCGGGAACCAATACGAGCAGTACTTC
>TRBJ2-7|TRBV7-8|.|.
CASSLAGGYEQYF
TGTGCCAGCAGCTTAGCGGGAGGCTACGAGCAGTACTTC
>TRBJ2-3|TRBV5-4|.|TRBD2
CASSLGTSGTDTQYF
TGTGCCAGCAGCTTGGGGACTAGCGGCACAGATACGCAGTATTTT
>TRBJ1-1|TRBV5-1|many|TRBD1
CASSSGQGNTEAFF
TGCGCCAGCAGCTCGGGACAGGGGAACACTGAAGCTTTCTTT
>TRBJ2-1|TRBV7-2|.|TRBD2
CASSVTGTSGRNEQFF
TGTGCCAGCAGCGTGACCGGGACTAGCGGACGAAATGAGCAGTTCTTC
>TRBJ1-2|TRBV29-1|.|TRBD1
CSVEGQGPSHYGYTF
TGCAGCGTTGAGGGACAGGGCCCGTCCCACTATGGCTACACCTTC
>TRBJ1-2|TRBV5-6|few|.
CASSSPGQSGYGYTF
TGTGCCAGCAGCTCCCCCGGACAGTCGGGGTATGGCTACACCTTC
>TRBJ1-6|TRBV12-3/TRBV12-4|.|.
CASSTTGPSLHF
TGTGCCAGCAGTACGACAGGTCCTTCCCTCCACTTT
>TRBJ1-3|TRBV5-1|.|TRBD1
CASSPGQGFSGNTIYF
TGCGCCAGCAGCCCAGGACAGGGTTTCTCTGGAAACACCATATATTTT
>TRBJ2-2|TRBV5-6|.|.
CASSLVKASWTGELFF
TGTGCCAGCAGCTTGGTAAAGGCTAGTTGGACCGGGGAGCTGTTTTTT
>TRBJ1-2|TRBV19|.|.
CASSISGNGYTF
TGTGCCAGTAGTATCTCGGGGAATGGCTACACCTTC
>TRBJ1-6|TRBV2|once|.
CASLDPTKNSPLHF
TGTGCCAGCTTGGACCCGACTAAAAATTCACCCCTCCACTTT
>TRBJ2-7|TRBV11-2|.|.
CASSSLFEQYF
TGTGCCAGCAGCTCCCTATTCGAGCAGTACTTC
>TRBJ2-6|TRBV19|.|.
CASRPARGDLGSGANVLTF
TGTGCCAGTAGACCAGCACGAGGAGACCTAGGCTCTGGGGCCAACGTCCTGACTTTC
>TRBJ1-1|TRBV5-5|few|.
CASSLAVKNTEAFF
TGTGCCAGCAGCTTGGCAGTCAAAAACACTGAAGCTTTCTTT
>TRBJ1-5|TRBV9|.|TRBD1
CASSVAEGANQPQHF
TGTGCCAGCAGCGTAGCGGAGGGGGCGAATCAGCCCCAGCATTTT
>TRBJ2-3|TRBV6-1|.|TRBD1
CASSEQGTGGESQYF
TGTGCCAGCAGTGAACAGGGGACAGGGGGTGAGTCGCAGTATTTT
>TRBJ2-7|TRBV5-1|.|.
CASKRDDTYEQYF
TGCGCCAGCAAACGAGACGACACCTACGAGCAGTACTTC
>TRBJ2-7|TRBV29-1|few|.
CSVLHAYEQYF
TGCAGCGTTTTACATGCCTACGAGCAGTACTTC
>TRBJ2-1|TRBV7-6|.|TRBD2
CASSNRLRGTSGRGNEQFF
TGTGCCAGCAGCAACCGACTGCGAGGGACTAGCGGGAGGGGGAATGAGCAGTTCTTC
>TRBJ2-2|TRBV19|.|.
CATVWAPGELFF
TGTGCCACCGTGTGGGCCCCCGGGGAGCTGTTTTTT
>TRBJ1-4|TRBV5-1|.|.
CASSAGLPTNEKLFF
TGCGCCAGCAGCGCGGGACTCCCAACTAATGAAAAACTGTTTTTT
>TRBJ1-2|TRBV18|.|.
CASSPLNRVSYGYTF
TGTGCCAGCTCACCGCTTAACAGGGTGTCCTATGGCTACACCTTC
>TRBJ2-5|TRBV12-5|.|TRBD2
CASGLGTNQETQYF
TGTGCTAGTGGTCTCGGGACTAACCAAGAGACCCAGTACTTC
>TRBJ1-1|TRBV4-2|few|TRBD1
CASSQDLGTVNTEAFF
TGTGCCAGCAGCCAAGATCTAGGGACAGTGAACACTGAAGCTTTCTTT
>TRBJ1-4|TRBV5-1|.|.
CASSLKREVGEKLFF
TGCGCCAGCAGCTTGAAAAGGGAGGTAGGGGAAAAACTGTTTTTT
>TRBJ2-5|TRBV18|.|.
CASGASLRETQYF
TGTGCCAGTGGAGCTTCCTTGAGGGAGACCCAGTACTTC
>TRBJ1-2|TRBV3-1/TRBV3-2|many|.
CASSPQGRYGYTF
TGTGCCAGCAGCCCACAGGGACGGTATGGCTACACCTTC
>TRBJ2-1|TRBV6-2/TRBV6-3|once|TRBD1
CASSFRGNEQFF
TGTGCCAGCAGTTTCAGGGGGAATGAGCAGTTCTTC
>TRBJ1-2|TRBV12-5|.|.
CASGLVLTGFNYGYTF
TGTGCTAGTGGTTTGGTACTCACAGGGTTTAACTATGGCTACACCTTC
>TRBJ1-6|TRBV27|once|.
CASSLQGHNSPLHF
TGTGCCAGCAGTTTACAGGGTCATAATTCACCCCTCCACTTT
>TRBJ2-5|TRBV7-9|.|TRBD1
CASSLGDRDQETQYF
TGTGCCAGCAGCTTAGGGGACAGGGACCAAGAGACCCAGTACTTC
>TRBJ2-1|TRBV10-2|.|.
CASSESRGTGEQFF
TGCGCCAGCAGTGAGTCGCGCGGGACGGGTGAGCAGTTCTTC
>TRBJ1-3|TRBV7-2|.|.
CASSRYRSVENTIYF
TGTGCCAGCAGTCGTTACAGGTCCGTGGAAAACACCATATATTTT
>TRBJ2-3|TRBV19|.|.
CASSMRRARTDTQYF
TGTGCCAGTAGTATGAGGCGGGCCCGCACAGATACGCAGTATTTT